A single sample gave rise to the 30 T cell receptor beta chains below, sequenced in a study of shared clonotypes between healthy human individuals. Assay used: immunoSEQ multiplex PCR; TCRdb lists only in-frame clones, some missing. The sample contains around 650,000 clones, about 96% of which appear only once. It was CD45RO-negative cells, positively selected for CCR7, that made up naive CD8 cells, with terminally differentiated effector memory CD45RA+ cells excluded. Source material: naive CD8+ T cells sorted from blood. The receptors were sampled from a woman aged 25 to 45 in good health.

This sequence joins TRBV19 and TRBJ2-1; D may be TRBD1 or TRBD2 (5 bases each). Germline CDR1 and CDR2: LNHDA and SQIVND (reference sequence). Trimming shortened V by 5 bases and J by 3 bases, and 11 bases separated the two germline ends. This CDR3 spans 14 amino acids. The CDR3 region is CASSDRDHYNEQFF. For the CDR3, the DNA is TGTGCCAGTAGTGACCGGGACCACTACAATGAGCAGTTCTTC.

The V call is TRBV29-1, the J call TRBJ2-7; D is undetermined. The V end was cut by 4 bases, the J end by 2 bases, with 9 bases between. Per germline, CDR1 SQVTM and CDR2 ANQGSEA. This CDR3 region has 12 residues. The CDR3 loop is CSVGINTYEQYF. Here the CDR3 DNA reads TGCAGCGTTGGAATAAATACCTACGAGCAGTACTTC.

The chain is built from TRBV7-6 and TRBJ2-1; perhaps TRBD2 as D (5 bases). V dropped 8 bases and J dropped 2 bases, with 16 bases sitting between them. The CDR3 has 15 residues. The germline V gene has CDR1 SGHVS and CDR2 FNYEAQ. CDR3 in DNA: TGTGCCAGCCAGGAGGCAGGAGAAACCTACAATGAGCAGTTCTTC. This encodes CASQEAGETYNEQFF.

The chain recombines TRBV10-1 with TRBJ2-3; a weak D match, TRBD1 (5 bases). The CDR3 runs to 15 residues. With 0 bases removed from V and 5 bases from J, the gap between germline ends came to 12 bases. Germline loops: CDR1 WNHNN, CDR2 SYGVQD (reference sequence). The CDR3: CASSESTASEDTQYF. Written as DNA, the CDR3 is TGCGCCAGCAGTGAGTCGACAGCTAGTGAAGATACGCAGTATTTT.

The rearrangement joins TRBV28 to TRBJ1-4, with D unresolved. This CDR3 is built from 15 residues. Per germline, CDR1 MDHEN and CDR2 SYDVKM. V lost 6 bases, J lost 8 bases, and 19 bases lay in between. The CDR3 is CASSLADGPFEKLFF. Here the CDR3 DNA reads TGTGCCAGCAGCCTAGCGGACGGACCCTTCGAAAAACTGTTTTTT.

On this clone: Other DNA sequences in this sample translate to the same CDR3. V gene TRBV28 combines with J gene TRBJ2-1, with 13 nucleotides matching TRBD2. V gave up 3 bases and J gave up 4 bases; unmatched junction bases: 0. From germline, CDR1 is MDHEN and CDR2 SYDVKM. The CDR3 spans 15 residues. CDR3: CASSLGLAGYNEQFF. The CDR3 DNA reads TGTGCCAGCAGTTTGGGACTAGCGGGATACAATGAGCAGTTCTTC.

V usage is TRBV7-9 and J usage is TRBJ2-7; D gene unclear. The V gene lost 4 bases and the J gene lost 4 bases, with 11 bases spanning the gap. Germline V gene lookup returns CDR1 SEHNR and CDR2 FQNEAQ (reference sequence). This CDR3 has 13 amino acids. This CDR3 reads CASSSLGIYEQYF. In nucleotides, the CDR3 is TGTGCCAGCAGCTCGCTAGGTATTTACGAGCAGTACTTC.

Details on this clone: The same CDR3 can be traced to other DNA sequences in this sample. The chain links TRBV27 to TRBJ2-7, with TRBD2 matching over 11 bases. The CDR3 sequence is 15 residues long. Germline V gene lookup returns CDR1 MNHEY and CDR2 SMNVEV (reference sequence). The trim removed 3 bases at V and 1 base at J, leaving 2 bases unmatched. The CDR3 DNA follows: TGTGCCAGCAGTTTCGGGACTAGCGGTTCCTACGAGCAGTACTTC. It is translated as CASSFGTSGSYEQYF.

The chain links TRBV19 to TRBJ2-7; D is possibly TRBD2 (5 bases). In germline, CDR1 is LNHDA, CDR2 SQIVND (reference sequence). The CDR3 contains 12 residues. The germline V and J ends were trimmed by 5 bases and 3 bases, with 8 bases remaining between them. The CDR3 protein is CASSYGDYEQYF. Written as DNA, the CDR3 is TGTGCCAGTAGTTACGGGGACTACGAGCAGTACTTC.

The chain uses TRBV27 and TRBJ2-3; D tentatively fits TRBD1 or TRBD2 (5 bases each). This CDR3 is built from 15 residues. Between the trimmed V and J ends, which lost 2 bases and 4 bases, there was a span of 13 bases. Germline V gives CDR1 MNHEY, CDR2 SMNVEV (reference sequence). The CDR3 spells CASSLGGGVPDTQYF. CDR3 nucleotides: TGTGCCAGCAGTTTAGGGGGTGGAGTTCCAGATACGCAGTATTTT.

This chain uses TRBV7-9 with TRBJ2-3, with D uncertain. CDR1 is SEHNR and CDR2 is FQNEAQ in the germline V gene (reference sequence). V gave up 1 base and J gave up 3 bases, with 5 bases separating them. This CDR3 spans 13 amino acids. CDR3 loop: CASSLVETDTQYF. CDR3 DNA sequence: TGTGCCAGCAGCTTAGTAGAAACAGATACGCAGTATTTT.

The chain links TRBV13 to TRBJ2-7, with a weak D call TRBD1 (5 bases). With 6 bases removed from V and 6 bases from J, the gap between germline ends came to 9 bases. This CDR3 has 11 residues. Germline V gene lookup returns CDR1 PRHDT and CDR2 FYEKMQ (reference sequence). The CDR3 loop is CASRDQGEQYF. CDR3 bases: TGTGCCAGCAGGGACCAGGGCGAGCAGTACTTC.

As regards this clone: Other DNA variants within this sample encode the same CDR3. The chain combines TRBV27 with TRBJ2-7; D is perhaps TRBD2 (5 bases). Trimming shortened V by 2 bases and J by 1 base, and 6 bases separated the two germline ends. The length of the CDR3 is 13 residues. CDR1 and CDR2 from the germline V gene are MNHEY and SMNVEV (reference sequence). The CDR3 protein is CASSLSGSYEQYF. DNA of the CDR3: TGTGCCAGCAGTTTAAGCGGATCCTACGAGCAGTACTTC.

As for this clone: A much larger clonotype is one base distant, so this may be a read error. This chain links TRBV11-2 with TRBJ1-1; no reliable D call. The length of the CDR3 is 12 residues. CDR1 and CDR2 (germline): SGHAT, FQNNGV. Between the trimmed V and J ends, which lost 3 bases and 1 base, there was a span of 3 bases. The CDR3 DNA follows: TGTGCCAGCAGCTTCGGGAACACTGAAGCTTTCTTT. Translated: CASSFGNTEAFF.

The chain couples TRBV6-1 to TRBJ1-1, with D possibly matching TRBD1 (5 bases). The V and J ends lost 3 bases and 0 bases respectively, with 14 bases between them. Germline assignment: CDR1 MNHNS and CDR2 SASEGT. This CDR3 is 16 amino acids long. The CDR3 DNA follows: TGTGCCAGCAGTGATCTAACCAGGGACCTGAACACTGAAGCTTTCTTT. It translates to CASSDLTRDLNTEAFF.

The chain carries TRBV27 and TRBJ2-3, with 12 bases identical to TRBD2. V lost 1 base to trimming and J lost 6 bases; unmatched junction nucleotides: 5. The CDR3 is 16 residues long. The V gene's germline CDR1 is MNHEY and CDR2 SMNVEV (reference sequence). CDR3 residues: CASSLLASGRGDTQYF. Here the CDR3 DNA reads TGTGCCAGCAGTTTATTGGCTAGCGGGAGGGGGGATACGCAGTATTTT.

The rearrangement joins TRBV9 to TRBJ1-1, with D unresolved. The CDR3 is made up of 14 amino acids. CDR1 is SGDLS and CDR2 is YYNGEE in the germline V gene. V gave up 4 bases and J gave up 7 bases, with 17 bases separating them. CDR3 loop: CASSPPRTVNEAFF. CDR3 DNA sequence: TGTGCCAGCAGCCCACCTCGGACTGTTAATGAAGCTTTCTTT.

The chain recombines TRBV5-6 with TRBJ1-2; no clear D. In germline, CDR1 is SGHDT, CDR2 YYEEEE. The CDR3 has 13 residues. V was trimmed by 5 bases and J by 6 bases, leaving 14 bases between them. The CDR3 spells CASRSAPSDGYTF. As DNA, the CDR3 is TGTGCCAGCAGATCCGCCCCTTCTGATGGCTACACCTTC.

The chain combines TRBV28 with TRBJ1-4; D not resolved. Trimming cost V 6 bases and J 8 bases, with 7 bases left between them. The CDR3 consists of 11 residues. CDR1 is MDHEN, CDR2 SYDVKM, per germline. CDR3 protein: CASRDWEKLFF. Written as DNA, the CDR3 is TGTGCCAGCAGGGACTGGGAAAAACTGTTTTTT. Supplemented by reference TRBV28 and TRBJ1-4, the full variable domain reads DVKVTQSSRYLVKRTGEKVFLECVQDMDHENMFWYRQDPGLGLRLIYFSYDVKMKEKGDIPEGYSVSREKKERFSLILESASTNQTSMYLCASRDWEKLFFGSGTQLSVL.

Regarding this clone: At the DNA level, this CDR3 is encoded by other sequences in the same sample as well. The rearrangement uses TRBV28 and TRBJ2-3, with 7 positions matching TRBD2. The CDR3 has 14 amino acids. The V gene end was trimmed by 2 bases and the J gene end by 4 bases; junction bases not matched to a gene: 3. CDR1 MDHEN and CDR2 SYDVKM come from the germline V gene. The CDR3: CASSLAGEADTQYF. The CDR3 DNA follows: TGTGCCAGCAGTTTAGCGGGAGAGGCAGATACGCAGTATTTT.

CDR3 in amino acids: CAISDLDEDTQYF. The CDR3, as DNA: TGTGCCATCAGTGACCTGGACGAAGATACGCAGTATTTT. V gene TRBV10-3 combines with J gene TRBJ2-3, with D uncertain. V lost 3 bases and J 5 bases, leaving 9 bases between the germline ends. Germline values: CDR1 ENHRY, CDR2 SYGVKD. This CDR3 has 13 residues.

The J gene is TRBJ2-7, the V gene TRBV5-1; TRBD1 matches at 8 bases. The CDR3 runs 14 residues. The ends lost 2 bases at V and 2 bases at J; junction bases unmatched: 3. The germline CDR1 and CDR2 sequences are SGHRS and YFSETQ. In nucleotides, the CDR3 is TGCGCCAGCAGCTTAACGGGACAGGCCTACGAGCAGTACTTC. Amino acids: CASSLTGQAYEQYF.

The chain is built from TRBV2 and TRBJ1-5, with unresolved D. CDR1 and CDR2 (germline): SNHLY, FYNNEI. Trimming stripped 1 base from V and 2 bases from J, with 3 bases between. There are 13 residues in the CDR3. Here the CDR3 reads CASSEGRNQPQHF. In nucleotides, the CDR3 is TGTGCCAGCAGTGAAGGTCGCAATCAGCCCCAGCATTTT.

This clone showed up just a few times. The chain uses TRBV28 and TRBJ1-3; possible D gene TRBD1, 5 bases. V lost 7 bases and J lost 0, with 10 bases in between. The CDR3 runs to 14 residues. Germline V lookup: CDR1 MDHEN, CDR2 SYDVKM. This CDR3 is CASTAGDSGNTIYF. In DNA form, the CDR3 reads TGTGCCAGCACCGCGGGGGACTCTGGAAACACCATATATTTT. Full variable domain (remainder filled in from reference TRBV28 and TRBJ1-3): DVKVTQSSRYLVKRTGEKVFLECVQDMDHENMFWYRQDPGLGLRLIYFSYDVKMKEKGDIPEGYSVSREKKERFSLILESASTNQTSMYLCASTAGDSGNTIYFGEGSWLTVV.

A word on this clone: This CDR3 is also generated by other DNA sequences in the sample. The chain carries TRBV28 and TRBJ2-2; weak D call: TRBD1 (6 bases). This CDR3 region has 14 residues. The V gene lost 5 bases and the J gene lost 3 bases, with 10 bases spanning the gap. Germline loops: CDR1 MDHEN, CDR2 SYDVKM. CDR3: CASSLQGYTGELFF. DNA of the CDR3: TGTGCCAGCAGTCTACAGGGATACACCGGGGAGCTGTTTTTT.

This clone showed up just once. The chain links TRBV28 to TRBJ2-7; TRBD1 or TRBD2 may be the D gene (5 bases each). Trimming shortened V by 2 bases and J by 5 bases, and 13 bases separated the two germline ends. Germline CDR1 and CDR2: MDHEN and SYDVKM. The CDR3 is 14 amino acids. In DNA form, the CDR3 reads TGTGCCAGCAGTTTAGACGGGGCGGTCCACGAGCAGTACTTC. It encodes CASSLDGAVHEQYF. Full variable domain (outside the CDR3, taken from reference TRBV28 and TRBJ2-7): DVKVTQSSRYLVKRTGEKVFLECVQDMDHENMFWYRQDPGLGLRLIYFSYDVKMKEKGDIPEGYSVSREKKERFSLILESASTNQTSMYLCASSLDGAVHEQYFGPGTRLTVT.

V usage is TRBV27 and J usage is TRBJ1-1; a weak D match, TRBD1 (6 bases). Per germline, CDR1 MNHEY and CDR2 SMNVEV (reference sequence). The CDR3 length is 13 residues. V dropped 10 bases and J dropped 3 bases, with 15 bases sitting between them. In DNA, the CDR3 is TGTGCCAACCCCGGGACACGGCACACTGAAGCTTTCTTT. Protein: CANPGTRHTEAFF.

The CDR3: CASRISGSHTGELFF. CDR3 nucleotides: TGTGCCAGCAGGATTAGCGGGAGCCACACCGGGGAGCTGTTTTTT. The rearrangement joins TRBV27 to TRBJ2-2, with 9 bases aligning to TRBD2. This CDR3 has 15 amino acids. The junction had 5 bases not matched to a gene; V was cut back by 6 bases and J by 3 bases. Germline V gene data show CDR1 as MNHEY and CDR2 as SMNVEV (reference sequence).

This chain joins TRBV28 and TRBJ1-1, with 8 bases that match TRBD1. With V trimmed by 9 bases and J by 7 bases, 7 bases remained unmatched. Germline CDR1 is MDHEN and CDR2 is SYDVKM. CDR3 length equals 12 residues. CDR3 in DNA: TGTGCCAGTGAGACAGGGGCAGGTGAAGCTTTCTTT. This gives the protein CASETGAGEAFF.

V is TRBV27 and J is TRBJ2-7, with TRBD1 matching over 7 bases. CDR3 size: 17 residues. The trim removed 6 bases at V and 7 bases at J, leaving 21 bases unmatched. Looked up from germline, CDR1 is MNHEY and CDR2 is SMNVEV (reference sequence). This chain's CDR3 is CASSPALRTGPVGEQYF. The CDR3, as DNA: TGTGCCAGCAGCCCCGCCCTACGGACAGGCCCCGTTGGAGAGCAGTACTTC.